The rows below give T cell receptor beta chains drawn from one sample of a study of blood T cells in healthy people across ages. TCRdb reanalysed the 5' RACE reads using MiXCR and keeps one entry per CDR3 protein. The sample carries hundreds of thousands of distinct CDR3 sequences, roughly 25% recorded once. The sample was also reused in another study, on T cells of mothers and their children.

The sequenced sample was blood. These receptors were obtained from a boy younger than 18 in good health. Both conserved end residues are part of each CDR3. Fields, in order: J gene, D gene, clone size, V gene, CDR3 protein, CDR3 DNA. A D gene is named only where the DNA matches it firmly. Where a row states a size, it is once, few, many or the class of an expanded clone; other rows omit it.

>TRBJ1-1|-|few|TRBV29-1
CSAEGENTEAFF
TGCAGCGCTGAAGGGGAGAACACTGAAGCTTTCTTT
>TRBJ2-5|-|-|TRBV13
CASSMGRRDPQYF
TGTGCCAGCAGCATGGGTCGGAGGGATCCCCAGTACTTC
>TRBJ2-5|-|-|TRBV11-2
CASSEDWGTQETQYF
TGTGCCAGCAGCGAGGATTGGGGGACCCAAGAGACCCAGTACTTC
>TRBJ1-1|TRBD1|-|TRBV7-2
CASSAGQGLSEAFF
TGTGCCAGCAGCGCGGGACAGGGGTTATCTGAAGCTTTCTTT
>TRBJ1-4|TRBD1|-|TRBV7-2
CASSARQGVKLFF
TGTGCCAGCAGCGCCCGACAGGGGGTAAAACTGTTTTTT
>TRBJ1-2|-|few|TRBV6-2/TRBV6-3
CASSNRQLIHGYTF
TGTGCCAGCAGTAACCGACAGCTGATACATGGCTACACCTTC
>TRBJ2-6|-|few|TRBV11-3
CASSLSAGANVLTF
TGTGCCAGCAGCTTGAGTGCCGGGGCCAACGTCCTGACTTTC
>TRBJ1-4|-|-|TRBV6-2/TRBV6-3
CASSRDTYEKLFF
TGTGCCAGCAGCCGGGACACTTATGAAAAACTGTTTTTT
>TRBJ1-1|TRBD1|few|TRBV25-1
CASSRQGVNTEAFF
TGTGCCAGCAGCAGACAGGGGGTGAACACTGAAGCTTTCTTT
>TRBJ1-1|-|few|TRBV28
CASTGDTEAFF
TGTGCCAGCACAGGGGACACTGAAGCTTTCTTT
>TRBJ2-1|-|-|TRBV20-1
CSARDSLGEQFF
TGCAGTGCTAGAGATAGTCTGGGTGAGCAGTTCTTC
>TRBJ2-7|TRBD2|-|TRBV20-1
CSAIGTSGSLSYEQYF
TGCAGTGCTATTGGGACTAGCGGGAGTTTGTCCTACGAGCAGTACTTC
>TRBJ2-1|-|many|TRBV7-2
CASSLIGSYNEQFF
TGTGCCAGCAGCTTGATCGGCTCCTACAATGAGCAGTTCTTC
>TRBJ1-1|-|-|TRBV7-3
CASSRRVRTEAFF
TGTGCCAGCAGCCGCAGGGTTAGGACTGAAGCTTTCTTT
>TRBJ2-1|-|-|TRBV7-9
CASSPPQGIYYNEQFF
TGTGCCAGCAGCCCCCCGCAGGGGATTTACTACAATGAGCAGTTCTTC
>TRBJ2-6|-|few|TRBV12-3/TRBV12-4
CASTIGRSSGANVLTF
TGTGCCAGCACCATTGGGCGGAGCTCTGGGGCCAACGTCCTGACTTTC
>TRBJ2-7|TRBD2|few|TRBV9
CASSPSGLAGNEQYF
TGTGCCAGCAGCCCCTCGGGACTAGCGGGGAACGAGCAGTACTTC
>TRBJ2-7|TRBD1|few|TRBV7-6
CASSPGLGQGESYEQYF
TGTGCCAGCAGTCCCGGCCTGGGACAGGGGGAATCCTACGAGCAGTACTTC
>TRBJ2-5|TRBD2|-|TRBV28
CASSLQTSGPQETQYF
TGTGCCAGCAGTCTCCAAACTAGCGGACCCCAAGAGACCCAGTACTTC
>TRBJ2-7|-|-|TRBV3-1
CASSTQLGPSLEQYF
TGTGCCAGCAGCACTCAACTAGGCCCCAGCCTCGAGCAGTACTTC
>TRBJ2-1|-|-|TRBV7-2
CASSVYVGGYEQFF
TGTGCCAGCAGCGTTTATGTGGGGGGCTATGAGCAGTTCTTC
>TRBJ2-5|-|many|TRBV7-9
CASSLAYQETQYF
TGTGCCAGCAGTTTAGCGTACCAAGAGACCCAGTACTTC
>TRBJ2-3|-|-|TRBV5-1
CASSPGLPSTDTQYF
TGCGCCAGCAGCCCTGGACTACCAAGCACAGATACGCAGTATTTT
>TRBJ2-3|-|-|TRBV4-1
CASSQESPESDTQYF
TGCGCCAGCAGCCAAGAAAGCCCGGAATCAGATACGCAGTATTTT
>TRBJ2-7|-|-|TRBV29-1
CSVITANSYEQYF
TGCAGCGTTATTACGGCTAACTCCTACGAGCAGTACTTC
>TRBJ2-7|TRBD1|-|TRBV4-3
CASSQDQGAPYEQYF
TGCGCCAGCAGCCAAGATCAGGGGGCCCCCTACGAGCAGTACTTC
>TRBJ2-1|TRBD1|-|TRBV7-3
CASSLSEDGTAYNEQFF
TGTGCCAGCAGCTTAAGCGAAGATGGGACAGCCTACAATGAGCAGTTCTTC
>TRBJ2-1|-|-|TRBV29-1
CSVGLAGFLNEQFF
TGCAGCGTTGGGTTGGCGGGGTTCCTCAATGAGCAGTTCTTC
>TRBJ2-1|TRBD2|-|TRBV7-3
CASSPIAGGGNEQFF
TGTGCCAGCAGCCCAATAGCGGGGGGGGGCAATGAGCAGTTCTTC
>TRBJ2-7|TRBD1|few|TRBV3-1
CASSHPTGLEQYF
TGTGCCAGCAGCCACCCGACAGGGCTCGAGCAGTACTTC
>TRBJ2-1|-|few|TRBV7-6
CASSLGGPIYNEQFF
TGTGCCAGCAGCTTAGGAGGACCGATCTACAATGAGCAGTTCTTC
>TRBJ1-2|-|-|TRBV7-2
CASSLGVAGGYTF
TGTGCCAGCAGCTTGGGGGTGGCGGGGGGCTACACCTTC
>TRBJ2-7|-|-|TRBV18
CASSPPSQIYEQYF
TGTGCCAGCTCACCACCGTCACAGATCTACGAGCAGTACTTC
>TRBJ2-5|TRBD1|few|TRBV7-9
CASSTPTGGLETQYF
TGTGCCAGCAGCACCCCGACAGGGGGCTTGGAGACCCAGTACTTC
>TRBJ1-1|-|-|TRBV27
CASRETNTEAFF
TGTGCCAGCAGGGAGACGAACACTGAAGCTTTCTTT
>TRBJ2-2|-|-|TRBV12-3/TRBV12-4
CASSTVFTGELFF
TGTGCCAGCAGTACAGTATTTACCGGGGAGCTGTTTTTT
>TRBJ2-5|-|-|TRBV3-1
CARSQTVLAQETQYF
TGTGCCCGCAGCCAGACAGTCTTGGCGCAGGAGACCCAGTACTTC
>TRBJ1-5|-|-|TRBV20-1
CSAVRQGSFNQPQHF
TGCAGTGCCGTGAGGCAGGGGTCATTCAATCAGCCCCAGCATTTT
>TRBJ2-5|-|few|TRBV7-3
CASSLGGAGLQKTQYF
TGTGCCAGCAGCTTAGGGGGGGCAGGGCTCCAAAAGACCCAGTACTTC
>TRBJ1-2|-|-|TRBV5-6
CASSLVAGSYGYTF
TGTGCCAGCAGCTTGGTAGCCGGCTCCTATGGCTACACCTTC